The present TCR beta chain was sequenced within a study of CD8 T cells in Susac syndrome. In the study overall: Patients with Susac syndrome were therapy-naive, taking corticosteroids, with some also receiving intravenous immunoglobulin, or taking intravenous immunoglobulin alone at the time their blood was drawn.

This clonotype was recorded only once. Per germline, CDR1 DFQATT and CDR2 SNEGSKA (reference sequence). There are 13 residues in the CDR3. The V and J ends lost 2 bases and 5 bases, in that order; junction bases with no gene match: 3. Random hexamers served to reverse transcribe about 0.45 to 1 ug RNA. TCRdb called the immunoSEQ multiplex PCR reads again in MiXCR, with one record for every CDR3 protein. The sample gives 95,000 to 150,000 distinct CDR3 sequences, around 94% of which show up once; about 0.28% is in the top ten. The chain is built from TRBV20-1 and TRBJ2-1; 7 bases agree with TRBD2. The sequenced sample was CD8+ T cells from PBMCs. The clonotype was recovered from a human donor with Susac syndrome. The CDR3 spells CSARRAGDNEQFF. The CDR3 nucleotides are TGCAGTGCTAGACGGGCGGGGGACAATGAGCAGTTCTTC.